The 25 T cell receptor beta chains below come from one sample, sequenced in a study of T cell responses to AZD1222 COVID-19 vaccine. Profiled with immunoSEQ multiplex PCR; TCRdb holds only in-frame clones, not every one. The sample has 70,000 to 75,000 clones; around three quarters are singletons. Sequencing was performed on peripheral blood, taken 28 days after the second AZD1222 dose. These receptors were collected from an adult who received the AZD1222 COVID-19 vaccine.

The chain couples TRBV5-6 to TRBJ2-7; unclear D gene. Trimming removed 2 bases from V and 4 bases from J, with 4 bases in between. The germline gives CDR1 SGHDT, CDR2 YYEEEE. The CDR3 consists of 11 residues. This chain's CDR3 is CASSFPYEQYF. DNA of the CDR3: TGTGCCAGCAGCTTCCCTTACGAGCAGTACTTC.

This chain connects TRBV5-6 to TRBJ1-2, with D hard to call. Trimming left V 4 bases short and J 6 bases short, with 13 bases between. Germline V gene lookup returns CDR1 SGHDT and CDR2 YYEEEE. This CDR3 is built from 13 residues. The CDR3 DNA sequence: TGTGCCAGCAGCGGCGGATGGGAGCATGGCTACACCTTC. Residues: CASSGGWEHGYTF.

This clone came up a few times. The chain employs TRBV5-1 and TRBJ1-2, with 9 nucleotides matching TRBD1. This CDR3 has 15 residues. Germline V gene sequence: CDR1 SGHRS, CDR2 YFSETQ. With 4 bases clipped from V and 3 bases from J, the junction kept 7 bases outside the gene matches. The CDR3 loop is CASSTKTGGDYGYTF. CDR3 nucleotide sequence: TGCGCCAGCAGCACTAAGACAGGGGGAGACTATGGCTACACCTTC. The variable domain in full, with the rest retrieved from reference TRBV5-1 and TRBJ1-2, is KAGVTQTPRYLIKTRGQQVTLSCSPISGHRSVSWYQQTPGQGLQFLFEYFSETQRNKGNFPGRFSGRQFSNSRSEMNVSTLELGDSALYLCASSTKTGGDYGYTFGSGTRLTVV.

The gene calls are TRBV5-6 and TRBJ2-3; 13 bases map to TRBD2. Per germline, CDR1 SGHDT and CDR2 YYEEEE. This CDR3 is 16 amino acids long. The V and J ends lost 4 bases and 6 bases, in that order; junction bases with no gene match: 8. CDR3 sequence reads: CASSRGLAGVGDTQYF. The DNA of the CDR3 is TGTGCCAGCAGCAGAGGACTAGCGGGAGTTGGGGATACGCAGTATTTT.

The gene calls are TRBV23-1 and TRBJ2-1; D is possibly TRBD2 (6 bases). TRBV23-1 is noted as an ORF with a role that remains uncertain. V lost 4 bases to trimming and J lost 0 bases, with 16 bases between them. This CDR3 has 17 amino acids. The CDR3 loop reads CASSRTSPLSSYNEQFF. Written as DNA, the CDR3 is TGCGCCAGCAGTCGTACTAGCCCATTGAGCTCCTACAATGAGCAGTTCTTC.

The V call is TRBV7-6, the J call TRBJ1-1; D might be TRBD1 (6 bases). Germline V lookup: CDR1 SGHVS, CDR2 FNYEAQ. The CDR3 is 15 amino acids. V was trimmed by 5 bases and J by 0 bases, leaving 13 bases between them. The CDR3: CASSGRDKLNTEAFF. Written as DNA, the CDR3 is TGTGCCAGCAGCGGCCGGGACAAGTTGAACACTGAAGCTTTCTTT.

This clone was detected a few times. The chain couples TRBV7-9 to TRBJ1-2, with D unclear. V was cut by 4 bases and J by 10 bases, with 13 bases left in between. This CDR3 contains 12 residues. Germline CDR1 reads SEHNR; CDR2 reads FQNEAQ (reference sequence). The CDR3 sequence: CASSSWTQDYTF. In nucleotides, the CDR3 is TGTGCCAGCAGCTCCTGGACCCAGGACTACACCTTC. Looking up the rest from reference TRBV7-9 and TRBJ1-2 gives the full variable domain: DTGVSQNPRHKITKRGQNVTFRCDPISEHNRLYWYRQTLGQGPEFLTYFQNEAQLEKSRLLSDRFSAERPKGSFSTLEIQRTEQGDSAMYLCASSSWTQDYTFGSGTRLTVV.

The V gene is TRBV7-6, the J gene TRBJ1-2; perhaps TRBD1 as D (5 bases). Germline-derived CDR1 and CDR2 are SGHVS and FNYEAQ. This CDR3 spans 13 amino acids. The ends were cut back, 5 bases at V and 7 bases at J, with 14 bases in the middle. Written as DNA, the CDR3 is TGTGCCAGCAGCCCACAGGAAACGGGTGGCTACACCTTC. It is translated as CASSPQETGGYTF. The variable domain in full, with the rest retrieved from reference TRBV7-6 and TRBJ1-2, is GAGVSQSPRYKVTKRGQDVALRCDPISGHVSLYWYRQALGQGPEFLTYFNYEAQQDKSGLPNDRFSAERPEGSISTLTIQRTEQRDSAMYRCASSPQETGGYTFGSGTRLTVV.

This chain joins TRBV6-5 and TRBJ1-6; D may be TRBD1 (5 bases). V shed 6 bases and J shed 9 bases, with 18 bases lying between them. The CDR3 has 15 residues. CDR1 and CDR2 from the germline V gene are MNHEY and SVGAGI. DNA of the CDR3: TGTGCCAGCAGAGTGAACGAGGGGACGGGTTCACCCCTCCACTTT. Protein sequence: CASRVNEGTGSPLHF.

This clone came up a few times. The chain uses TRBV27 and TRBJ2-1, with 7 positions matching TRBD2. V dropped 1 base and J dropped 6; count of bases not matched to a gene: 6. Germline loops: CDR1 MNHEY, CDR2 SMNVEV (reference sequence). This CDR3 spans 15 amino acids. In DNA form, the CDR3 reads TGTGCCAGCAGTTTATGGCTAGCGGCTACCAATGAGCAGTTCTTC. Its translation is CASSLWLAATNEQFF.

J is TRBJ2-7 and V is TRBV9, with D maybe TRBD1 (5 bases). CDR1 and CDR2 (germline): SGDLS, YYNGEE. The CDR3 loop spans 16 amino acids. V was trimmed by 0 bases and J by 6 bases, leaving 19 bases between them. The CDR3 loop is CASSVGAWQGRGEQYF. CDR3 DNA sequence: TGTGCCAGCAGCGTAGGGGCTTGGCAGGGTAGGGGCGAGCAGTACTTC. The whole variable domain, remainder taken from reference TRBV9 and TRBJ2-7, is DSGVTQTPKHLITATGQRVTLRCSPRSGDLSVYWYQQSLDQGLQFLIQYYNGEERAKGNILERFSAQQFPDLHSELNLSSLELGDSALYFCASSVGAWQGRGEQYFGPGTRLTVT.

The genes are TRBV7-8 and TRBJ1-5, with D perhaps TRBD1 (5 bases). V lost 0 bases, J lost 0 bases, and 18 bases lay in between. The CDR3 runs 19 residues. Germline V CDR1 and CDR2: SGHVS, FQNEAQ. The CDR3 DNA sequence: TGTGCCAGCAGCTTAGCGCGGGCAGGGCCATCTTATAGCAATCAGCCCCAGCATTTT. This translates into CASSLARAGPSYSNQPQHF.

This clone was seen just once. The CDR3: CASSPVAGAYEQYF. CDR3 bases: TGTGCCAGCAGCCCCGTAGCGGGGGCCTACGAGCAGTACTTC. V is TRBV7-3 and J is TRBJ2-7; 9 nucleotides line up with TRBD2. After removal of 5 bases from V and 2 bases from J, the junction contained 4 bases not matched to a gene. The CDR3 has 14 amino acids. Germline-derived CDR1 and CDR2 are SGHTA and FQGTGA.

This chain uses TRBV28 with TRBJ2-2; 7 positions agree with TRBD2. CDR1 is MDHEN, CDR2 SYDVKM, per germline. CDR3 length equals 15 residues. With 3 bases clipped from V and 4 bases from J, the junction kept 5 bases outside the gene matches. CDR3 loop: CASSFGEGRTGELFF. DNA of the CDR3: TGTGCCAGCAGTTTCGGGGAGGGCCGCACCGGGGAGCTGTTTTTT.

The V call is TRBV29-1, the J call TRBJ2-7; the D gene is possibly TRBD2 (6 bases). The CDR3 runs 18 residues. Germline assignment: CDR1 SQVTM and CDR2 ANQGSEA. The V gene lost 0 bases and the J gene lost 6 bases, with 27 bases spanning the gap. The CDR3 protein is CSVEDPDMEGLEKLEQYF. The CDR3 coding sequence is TGCAGCGTTGAAGATCCGGACATGGAGGGGCTAGAGAAGCTCGAGCAGTACTTC.

This clone has just one count. The chain combines TRBV30 with TRBJ1-5; D gene uncertain. Trimming pared 1 base from V and 2 bases from J, leaving 15 bases between. CDR3 length equals 16 residues. Looked up from germline, CDR1 is GTSNPN and CDR2 is SVGIG (reference sequence). The CDR3 DNA is TGTGCCTGGAGTGAGGATGGAGGGATCGGCAATCAGCCCCAGCATTTT. It codes for CAWSEDGGIGNQPQHF.

The chain links TRBV18 to TRBJ1-2; the D gene is possibly TRBD1 (5 bases). The CDR3 is 14 residues long. The germline V gene encodes CDR1 KGHSH and CDR2 LQKENI. V lost 3 bases to trimming and J lost 2 bases, with 10 bases between them. The DNA of the CDR3 is TGTGCCAGCTCACCGCTGACAGACAACTATGGCTACACCTTC. Protein: CASSPLTDNYGYTF.

The V call is TRBV7-3, the J call TRBJ1-5, with D possibly being TRBD1 (5 bases). Germline V gene data show CDR1 as SGHTA and CDR2 as FQGTGA. V dropped 5 bases and J dropped 11 bases, with 25 bases sitting between them. The CDR3 is 16 amino acids. The CDR3 spells CASSRRDSLSKSAQHF. The DNA of the CDR3 is TGTGCCAGCAGCCGCCGGGACTCCCTTAGCAAATCAGCCCAGCATTTT.

The V call is TRBV5-4, the J call TRBJ2-3; D is unresolved. The germline V gene has CDR1 SGHNT and CDR2 YYREEE (reference sequence). Deletions cut 5 bases from V and 1 base from J, with 8 bases between. This CDR3 spans 13 amino acids. This chain's CDR3 is CASSFYGTDTQYF. DNA for the CDR3: TGTGCCAGCAGTTTCTACGGCACAGATACGCAGTATTTT.

This rearrangement joins TRBV7-8 to TRBJ2-2; 11 nucleotides align to TRBD2. The trim removed 6 bases at V and 7 bases at J, leaving 7 bases unmatched. The CDR3 is 15 residues long. CDR1 is SGHVS and CDR2 is FQNEAQ in the germline V gene. The chain's CDR3 is CASRELAGAGGELFF. The CDR3 DNA follows: TGTGCCAGCAGAGAACTAGCGGGAGCTGGCGGGGAGCTGTTTTTT.

The V gene is TRBV9, the J gene TRBJ2-4; D call uncertain. Germline V gene lookup returns CDR1 SGDLS and CDR2 YYNGEE. The CDR3 has 14 residues. This chain's CDR3 is CAAPLTLAKNIQYF. The CDR3 region has the DNA TGTGCAGCCCCCTTGACGCTAGCCAAAAACATTCAGTACTTC.

The chain links TRBV7-2 to TRBJ1-5; D unclear. CDR1 is SGHTA, CDR2 FQGNSA, per germline. The V gene lost 3 bases and the J gene lost 3 bases, with 9 bases spanning the gap. The CDR3 is 14 residues long. The CDR3 DNA reads as TGTGCCAGCAGCTTTAGCAGAGACAATCAGCCCCAGCATTTT. This encodes CASSFSRDNQPQHF.

V and J are TRBV6-5 and TRBJ1-2, with TRBD1 as a possible D gene (6 bases). Trimming shortened V by 0 bases and J by 8 bases, and 13 bases separated the two germline ends. In germline, CDR1 is MNHEY, CDR2 SVGAGI. The CDR3 covers 14 residues. CDR3 loop: CASSYSGGQGGYTF. DNA of the CDR3: TGTGCCAGCAGTTACTCAGGGGGGCAGGGCGGCTACACCTTC.

V usage is TRBV7-8 and J usage is TRBJ2-2, with D hard to call. Germline assignment: CDR1 SGHVS and CDR2 FQNEAQ. Deletions cut 5 bases from V and 2 bases from J, with 3 bases between. The CDR3 runs to 12 residues. In DNA form, the CDR3 reads TGTGCCAGCAGCATAAACACCGGGGAGCTGTTTTTT. Amino acids: CASSINTGELFF.

This rearrangement joins TRBV20-1 to TRBJ1-1, with a possible D match to TRBD1 (6 bases). The CDR3 consists of 14 residues. CDR1 and CDR2 from the germline V gene are DFQATT and SNEGSKA (reference sequence). V dropped 3 bases and J dropped 5 bases, with 16 bases sitting between them. CDR3 sequence (DNA): TGCAGTGCTAGTGAGGGGGGCGTAAGGACTGAAGCTTTCTTT. It encodes CSASEGGVRTEAFF.